This paragraph reports one T cell receptor (beta chain). The antigen is not known. Using quantitative 5'-RACE with molecular barcodes, the authors made TCR beta libraries. TCRdb redid the calling of the 5' RACE reads with MiXCR, one entry per CDR3 protein. Of some 130,000 distinct CDR3 sequences in the sample, about 7.3% are singletons; the top ten hold 9.5% to 15%. The data were obtained in a study of CD8 T cells in ankylosing spondylitis. General study points: Reportedly, significant enrichment of disease-linked clones occurred in matched ankylosing spondylitis synovial fluid. Made up of eight highly homologous variants, a TCR beta motif appeared characteristic of ankylosing spondylitis blood.

Germline V gene sequence: CDR1 SGHRS, CDR2 YFSETQ. This CDR3 contains 14 residues. Sequenced material: blood, either unsorted or a sorted T cell fraction (not recorded which). This chain joins TRBV5-1 and TRBJ2-3, with D possibly TRBD2 on 6 matching bases. This TCR was recovered from a female donor with ankylosing spondylitis or in good health (not recorded which). CDR3 DNA: TGCGCGTCTCTTGCGGAGGGGCTCACAGATACGCAGTATTTT. This codes for CASLAEGLTDTQYF.